The rows below give T cell receptor beta chains drawn from one sample of a study of T cell responses to AZD1222 COVID-19 vaccine. Sequencing was performed with immunoSEQ multiplex PCR; in TCRdb, only in-frame clones are kept and a portion is missing. The profile covers about 85,000 clones, with around 90% appearing a single time and about 16% taken by the ten largest. Sequenced here: peripheral blood, sampled on day 0 of AZD1222 vaccination. These receptors were obtained from an adult in good health. The CDR3 runs from the conserved cysteine through the conserved F or W. A D gene is named only where the DNA matches it firmly. Where a row states a size, it is once, few, many or the class of an expanded clone; other rows omit it.

- TRBD1 TRBJ2-2 TRBV5-1 TGCGCCAGCAGCTTGGGGGACAGGGCCACCGGGGAGCTGTTTTTT CASSLGDRATGELFF
- - TRBJ2-4 TRBV23-1 TGCGCCAGCTCACTAGGCCAGACAGAGAAAAACATTCAGTACTTC CASSLGQTEKNIQYF
- - TRBJ1-2 TRBV13 TGTGCCAGCAGCAAGCCCCTTGGTCAGAACTATGGCTACACCTTC CASSKPLGQNYGYTF
- - TRBJ1-3 TRBV3-1/TRBV3-2 TGTGCCAGCACCCAGACGGGGTACACCATATATTTT CASTQTGYTIYF
- - TRBJ1-1 TRBV2 TGTGCCAGCAGGGGTGGGTACACTGAAGCTTTCTTT CASRGGYTEAFF
- - TRBJ1-4 TRBV11-2 TGTGCCAGCAGCCCCACCCCGGGGGGTGGGAGACTGTTTTTT CASSPTPGGGRLFF
- - TRBJ1-1 TRBV20-1 TGCAGTGCTAGTCCTCTCCTCAGGAACACTGAAGCTTTCTTT CSASPLLRNTEAFF
- - TRBJ2-2 TRBV4-2 TGTGCCAGCAGCCAAGATTACGACAGAATAAACACCGGGGAGCTGTTTTTT CASSQDYDRINTGELFF
once TRBD2 TRBJ2-1 TRBV6-4 TGTGCCAGCAGTGACTCGAAGACTAGCGGGAGTTCCTACAATGAGCAGTTCTTC CASSDSKTSGSSYNEQFF
- - TRBJ1-5 TRBV2 TGTGCCAGCAGTGAGGGGCAGGGAATCTATCAGCCCCAGCATTTT CASSEGQGIYQPQHF
few - TRBJ2-7 TRBV29-1 TGCAGCGTTGAATCAGGGACAATCTACGAGCAGTACTTC CSVESGTIYEQYF
- - TRBJ2-7 TRBV19 TGTGCCAGTAACACCGAGGGAGGACAGTCCTACGAGCAGTACTTC CASNTEGGQSYEQYF
- TRBD1 TRBJ2-3 TRBV24-1 TGTGCCGCCGGGACAGGGAGCACAGATACGCAGTATTTT CAAGTGSTDTQYF
- - TRBJ1-6 TRBV9 TGTGCCAGCAGCGTAACCCAGGGAGGCTCACCCCTCCACTTT CASSVTQGGSPLHF
few - TRBJ1-4 TRBV5-1 TGCGCCAGCAGCTTCGGGACAAGGGATGAAAAACTGTTTTTT CASSFGTRDEKLFF
- - TRBJ1-4 TRBV5-4 TGTGCCAGCAGCTTGGTGGGGGGAACTAATGAAAAACTGTTTTTT CASSLVGGTNEKLFF
- - TRBJ2-3 TRBV6-5 TGTGCCAGCAGTTCCCCAGGTTACACAGATACGCAGTATTTT CASSSPGYTDTQYF
- TRBD1 TRBJ2-7 TRBV2 TGTGCCAGCAGGAGACAGGGTGGGCAGTACTTC CASRRQGGQYF
- TRBD1 TRBJ1-1 TRBV5-1 TGCGCCAGCAGCCTTGGGACAGGGGAGAAAGCTTTCTTT CASSLGTGEKAFF
- - TRBJ1-4 TRBV15 TGTGCCACCAGCAGAGAGGGCACACTAGAAAAACTGTTTTTT CATSREGTLEKLFF
once - TRBJ2-3 TRBV7-6 TGTGCCAGCAGCCCCCGTGGAGGGGGCAACACAGATACGCAGTATTTT CASSPRGGGNTDTQYF
- - TRBJ1-1 TRBV6-5 TGTGCCAGCAGTTACGACCCCAACACTGAAGCTTTCTTT CASSYDPNTEAFF
- TRBD1 TRBJ1-3 TRBV5-1 TGCGCCAGCAGTTTGACCTCCCCGGACAGGGGAAGCACCATATATTTT CASSLTSPDRGSTIYF
- - TRBJ2-1 TRBV7-2 TGTGCCAGCAGCACGACAGGGAGGGGACAGTTCTTC CASSTTGRGQFF
- - TRBJ1-4 TRBV5-6 TGTGCCAGCAGCTACTTGGGGTTGGATAATGAAAAACTGTTTTTT CASSYLGLDNEKLFF
few - TRBJ1-5 TRBV6-1 TGTGCCAGCAGTGAAGCGCACCGGAATCAGCCCCAGCATTTT CASSEAHRNQPQHF
- TRBD1 TRBJ2-7 TRBV5-1 TGCGCCAGCAGCTTCGAAGGGGGCGTCGTCCAGTACTTC CASSFEGGVVQYF
- - TRBJ1-6 TRBV6-5 TGTGCCAGCAGTTACTCGTGGGGAAATAATTCACCCCTCCACTTT CASSYSWGNNSPLHF
- - TRBJ1-3 TRBV30 TGTGCCTGGGAGCACAGGGTTCTCTCTGGAAACACCATATATTTT CAWEHRVLSGNTIYF
- - TRBJ2-3 TRBV14 TGTGCCAGCAGCAACGGGGGCACAGATACGCAGTATTTT CASSNGGTDTQYF
- - TRBJ2-7 TRBV18 TGTGCCAGCTCACCACGGGAATCCACTTACTACGAGCAGTACTTC CASSPRESTYYEQYF
- - TRBJ1-4 TRBV27 TGTGCCAGCAAGAGGGGGGGGAGGAGAAATGAAAAACTGTTTTTT CASKRGGRRNEKLFF
once - TRBJ1-5 TRBV19 TGTGCCAGCGATCCAGGGGGCAATCAGCCCCAGCATTTT CASDPGGNQPQHF
- - TRBJ2-3 TRBV5-1 TGCGCCAGCAGCGTCGACGGTTTTAGCACAGATACGCAGTATTTT CASSVDGFSTDTQYF
- - TRBJ1-2 TRBV28 TGTGCCAGCAGTTTCTCCTTGAACTATGGCTACACCTTC CASSFSLNYGYTF
once - TRBJ1-6 TRBV18 TGTGCCAGCGCTACAGGGCCCGCTTATAATTCACCCCTCCACTTT CASATGPAYNSPLHF
- - TRBJ1-1 TRBV5-1 TGCGCCAGCACCTACCTCGGACGGGGGGACACTGAAGCTTTCTTT CASTYLGRGDTEAFF
- - TRBJ2-5 TRBV5-8 TGTGCCAGCAGCCCAAACCTCGAGCAAGAGACCCAGTACTTC CASSPNLEQETQYF
- - TRBJ1-5 TRBV10-3 TGTGCCATCAGTCAGGGGAAGGTGCAGCCCCAGCATTTT CAISQGKVQPQHF
few - TRBJ2-2 TRBV7-2 TGTGCCAGCAGCTTATTAGAGGGAACCGGGGAGCTGTTTTTT CASSLLEGTGELFF
- - TRBJ1-4 TRBV5-1 TGCGCCAGCAGCTTGGCTCTTCAGTCTAATGAAAAACTGTTTTTT CASSLALQSNEKLFF
- - TRBJ2-1 TRBV6-5 TGTGCCAGCAGTTCCCTGAATGAGCAGTTCTTC CASSSLNEQFF
- TRBD1 TRBJ1-1 TRBV9 TGTGCCAGCAGCGAAAGGACAGGGGACACTGAAGCTTTCTTT CASSERTGDTEAFF
- TRBD1 TRBJ2-7 TRBV5-5 TGTGCCAGCAGCTTGTCTCGCGTGGGACAGGGGAGCGAGCAGTACTTC CASSLSRVGQGSEQYF
few TRBD1 TRBJ1-4 TRBV29-1 TGCAGCGTTGGATACAGGGGGACTAATGAAAAACTGTTTTTT CSVGYRGTNEKLFF
- TRBD1 TRBJ1-1 TRBV14 TGTGCCAGCAGCCGCCCCGGGACAGGGGCTGAAGCTTTCTTT CASSRPGTGAEAFF
- - TRBJ2-3 TRBV5-4 TGTGCCAGCAGCTTGGGTGTGGGTTACACAGATACGCAGTATTTT CASSLGVGYTDTQYF
- - TRBJ1-6 TRBV7-2 TGTGCCAGCAGCTTCTCCCCTGGGACGTCTCAACCCCTCCACTTT CASSFSPGTSQPLHF
- TRBD1 TRBJ1-6 TRBV5-5 TGTGCCAGCAGCTTCGGGACAGGGGGTTCACCCCTCCACTTT CASSFGTGGSPLHF
- TRBD2 TRBJ2-3 TRBV7-2 TGTGCCAGCAGCTTAGTCGTTAGCGGGAACCCTAGCACAGATACGCAGTATTTT CASSLVVSGNPSTDTQYF